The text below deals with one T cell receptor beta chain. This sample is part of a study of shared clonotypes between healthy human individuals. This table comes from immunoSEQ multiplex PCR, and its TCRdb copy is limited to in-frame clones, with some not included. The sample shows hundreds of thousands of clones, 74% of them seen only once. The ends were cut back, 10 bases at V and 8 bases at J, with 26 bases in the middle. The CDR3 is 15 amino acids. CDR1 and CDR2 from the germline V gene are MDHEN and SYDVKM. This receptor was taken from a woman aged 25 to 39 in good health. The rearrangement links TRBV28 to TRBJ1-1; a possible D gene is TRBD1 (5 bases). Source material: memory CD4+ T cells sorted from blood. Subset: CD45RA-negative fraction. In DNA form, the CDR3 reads TGTGCCACGGGACGGAGACAAACCCCCCCCCTAGAAGCTTTCTTT. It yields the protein CATGRRQTPPLEAFF. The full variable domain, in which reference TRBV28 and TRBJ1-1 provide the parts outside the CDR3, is DVKVTQSSRYLVKRTGEKVFLECVQDMDHENMFWYRQDPGLGLRLIYFSYDVKMKEKGDIPEGYSVSREKKERFSLILESASTNQTSMYLCATGRRQTPPLEAFFGQGTRLTVV.